Following are 13 T cell receptor beta chains from one sample sequenced in a study of T-cell reconstitution after alpha-beta-depleted transplantation in children. General study findings and limits: After one year, T-cell counts and TCRbeta diversity mostly came from new T cells.

Which antigens these TCRs recognize remains unknown. Preparation of the TCRbeta library was carried out with unique molecular identifiers. MiXCR, run by TCRdb on the PCR reads, gives a single entry per CDR3 protein. The sample yields about 300,000 distinct CDR3 sequences, approximately 7.3% seen once. Sequenced here: peripheral blood, sampled 360 days after TCRalphabeta/CD19-depleted stem cell transplant. These receptors were collected from a female patient younger than 10 who had a stem cell transplant for Fanconi anemia, so the T cells may come from the graft donor.

The V and J genes are TRBV7-6 and TRBJ1-1; 9 positions agree with TRBD1. The CDR3 sequence is 15 residues long. The J segment lost 3 bases and the V segment lost 5 bases, leaving 7 bases of the junction unmatched. The germline V gene encodes CDR1 SGHVS and CDR2 FNYEAQ. The CDR3 protein is CASSMTGGEHTEAFF. CDR3 nucleotide sequence: TGTGCCAGCAGCATGACAGGGGGAGAGCACACTGAAGCTTTCTTT.

This clonotype was observed many times. The V gene is TRBV2, the J gene TRBJ2-3; 7 bases line up with TRBD1. Germline V lookup: CDR1 SNHLY, CDR2 FYNNEI. The CDR3 is 13 residues long. With 6 bases clipped from V and 6 bases from J, the junction kept 6 bases outside the gene matches. Here the CDR3 reads CASSDRAADTQYF. The CDR3 coding sequence is TGTGCCAGCAGCGACAGGGCAGCCGATACGCAGTATTTT.

The sample holds many counts of this clonotype. This chain links TRBV28 with TRBJ2-1; D is unclear. This CDR3 spans 13 amino acids. Trimming shortened V by 4 bases and J by 4 bases, and 8 bases separated the two germline ends. Germline lookup yields CDR1 MDHEN and CDR2 SYDVKM. The CDR3 region has the DNA TGTGCCAGCAGTTCAACAAATTACAATGAGCAGTTCTTC. Amino acids: CASSSTNYNEQFF. The full variable domain, its missing parts supplied by reference TRBV28 and TRBJ2-1, is DVKVTQSSRYLVKRTGEKVFLECVQDMDHENMFWYRQDPGLGLRLIYFSYDVKMKEKGDIPEGYSVSREKKERFSLILESASTNQTSMYLCASSSTNYNEQFFGPGTRLTVL.

This sequence joins TRBV28 and TRBJ1-5; D is perhaps TRBD1 (6 bases). The germline gives CDR1 MDHEN, CDR2 SYDVKM. Trimming left V 2 bases short and J 4 bases short, with 12 bases between. CDR3 length: 15 amino acids. CDR3 in amino acids: CASSLLGQANQPQHF. The CDR3 DNA is TGTGCCAGCAGTTTACTGGGACAAGCAAATCAGCCCCAGCATTTT.

The chain is built from TRBV20-1 and TRBJ1-3; 9 bases agree with TRBD1. The CDR3 spans 14 residues. J lost 3 bases, V lost 7 bases, and 7 bases had no gene match. The germline V gene has CDR1 DFQATT and CDR2 SNEGSKA (reference sequence). This chain's CDR3 is CSGGGQGYGNTIYF. The CDR3 DNA sequence: TGCAGTGGCGGGGGACAGGGTTATGGAAACACCATATATTTT.

This clonotype was seen repeatedly, ten times or more. In DNA form, the CDR3 reads TGCGCCAGCAGCTTGGGCCACAGTTACGAGCAGTACTTC. This sequence encodes CASSLGHSYEQYF. The chain has TRBV5-1 and TRBJ2-7; D not certain. In germline, CDR1 is SGHRS, CDR2 YFSETQ. Trimming cost V 0 bases and J 4 bases, with 8 bases left between them. The CDR3 is 13 residues long. Filled out from reference TRBV5-1 and TRBJ2-7, the complete variable domain reads KAGVTQTPRYLIKTRGQQVTLSCSPISGHRSVSWYQQTPGQGLQFLFEYFSETQRNKGNFPGRFSGRQFSNSRSEMNVSTLELGDSALYLCASSLGHSYEQYFGPGTRLTVT.

The V call is TRBV6-2 or TRBV6-3, the J call TRBJ1-4, with D perhaps matching TRBD1 (5 bases). V lost 10 bases to trimming and J lost 5 bases, with 11 bases between them. The CDR3 covers 12 residues. The germline CDR1 and CDR2 sequences are MNHEY and SVGEGT. CDR3 in amino acids: CATGGTNEKLFF. In nucleotides, the CDR3 is TGTGCCACCGGAGGGACCAATGAAAAACTGTTTTTT.

This chain uses TRBV27 with TRBJ1-5; TRBD1 agrees at 7 bases. The CDR3 runs 15 residues. V gave up 5 bases and J gave up 2 bases; unmatched junction bases: 6. Germline CDR1 and CDR2: MNHEY and SMNVEV (reference sequence). The CDR3 DNA is TGTGCCAGCAGTCCAGGGGGGGTGGGCAATCAGCCCCAGCATTTT. Amino acid sequence: CASSPGGVGNQPQHF.

The genes are TRBV20-1 and TRBJ1-5, with 7 nucleotides matching TRBD1. The CDR3 is 14 residues long. V was clipped by 1 base and J by 5 bases; unmatched bases: 5. Germline assignment: CDR1 DFQATT and CDR2 SNEGSKA (reference sequence). CDR3 bases: TGCAGTGCTAGAGGACAGGGTGTTGATCAGCCCCAGCATTTT. It yields the protein CSARGQGVDQPQHF.

In its sample, this clonotype was seen a few times. This chain joins TRBV10-3 and TRBJ2-2, with 7 bases matching TRBD1. V gave up 6 bases and J gave up 9 bases; unmatched junction bases: 10. This CDR3 region has 14 residues. Germline CDR1 ENHRY, CDR2 SYGVKD. CDR3 sequence: CAISDARQGRELFF. The CDR3 DNA is TGTGCCATCAGCGACGCCAGACAGGGTCGGGAGCTGTTTTTT.

This clonotype was detected only once. The chain's CDR3 is CSASKYDTSHEQYV. The CDR3 DNA is TGCAGTGCTAGCAAATATGACACCTCCCACGAGCAGTACGTC. This rearrangement joins TRBV20-1 to TRBJ2-7, with unresolved D. The CDR3 sequence is 14 residues long. The germline V gene has CDR1 DFQATT and CDR2 SNEGSKA (reference sequence).

This clonotype was observed at least ten times. J is TRBJ2-1 and V is TRBV7-2; D call uncertain. This CDR3 comprises 14 residues. Germline CDR1 is SGHTA and CDR2 is FQGNSA. Trimming stripped 0 bases from V and 6 bases from J, with 9 bases between. DNA for the CDR3: TGTGCCAGCAGCTTAGCGCTGGCTAGCAATGAGCAGTTCTTC. It yields the protein CASSLALASNEQFF.

The sample holds many counts of this clonotype. This sequence joins TRBV6-5 and TRBJ2-3; 7 bases align to TRBD2. CDR1 and CDR2 (germline): MNHEY, SVGAGI. The CDR3 is 13 amino acids. Trimming cost V 8 bases and J 4 bases; bases outside gene matches: 6. The CDR3 nucleotides read TGTGCCAGCCGAGCGGGGTTCCCAGATACGCAGTATTTT. Its translation: CASRAGFPDTQYF.